Detailed here is one T cell receptor beta chain. This sample was included in a study of T cells in Graves' hyperthyroidism and ophthalmopathy. Overall study: Before any treatment, at initial diagnosis, peripheral blood was collected.

What was amplified from RNA transcripts were TCR beta CDR3 regions. With the HTBI primer set, the TCR CDR3 went through a first round of RT-PCR. Each CDR3 protein is one row after TCRdb ran MiXCR on the multiplex PCR reads. Found here are approximately 330,000 distinct CDR3 sequences, 21% of them singletons; the top ten hold around 45%. The J segment lost 1 base and the V segment lost 5 bases, leaving 9 bases of the junction unmatched. CDR3 length: 17 residues. The germline V gene has CDR1 SEHNR and CDR2 FQNEAQ (reference sequence). Stability of Graves' hyperthyroidism was defined as absent ophthalmopathy progression within 18 months. Patients were excluded because of uncontrolled infection, other autoimmune disease, pregnancy or lactation. An approximately 10 ml volume of fresh peripheral blood provided the PBMCs.

The chain employs TRBV7-9 and TRBJ2-1; 9 bases line up with TRBD2. Material for sequencing was blood. The sequence was collected from a woman in her fifties or sixties with Graves' hyperthyroidism. The CDR3 here is CASSGYSGSWSYNEQFF. CDR3 bases: TGTGCCAGCAGCGGATATAGCGGGAGCTGGTCCTACAATGAGCAGTTCTTC.